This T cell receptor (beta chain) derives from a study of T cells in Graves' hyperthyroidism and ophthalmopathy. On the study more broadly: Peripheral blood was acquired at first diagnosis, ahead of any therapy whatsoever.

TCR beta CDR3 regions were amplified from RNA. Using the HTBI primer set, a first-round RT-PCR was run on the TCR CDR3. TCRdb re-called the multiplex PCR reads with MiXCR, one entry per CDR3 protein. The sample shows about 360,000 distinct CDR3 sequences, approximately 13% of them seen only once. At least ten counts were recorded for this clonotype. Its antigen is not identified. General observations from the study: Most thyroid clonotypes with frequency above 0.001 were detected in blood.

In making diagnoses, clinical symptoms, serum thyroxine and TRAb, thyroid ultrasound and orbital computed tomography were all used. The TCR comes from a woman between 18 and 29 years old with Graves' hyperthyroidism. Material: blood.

The CDR3 coding sequence is TGCGCCAGCTCGAAAGTGGAGAACACTGAAGCTTTCTTT. Its protein product is CASSKVENTEAFF. The V gene is TRBV10-2, the J gene TRBJ1-1, with D hard to call. This CDR3 contains 13 residues. The V end lost 8 bases, the J end lost 1 base, and 11 bases lay between the germline ends. CDR1 and CDR2 from the germline V gene are WSHSY and SAAADI.